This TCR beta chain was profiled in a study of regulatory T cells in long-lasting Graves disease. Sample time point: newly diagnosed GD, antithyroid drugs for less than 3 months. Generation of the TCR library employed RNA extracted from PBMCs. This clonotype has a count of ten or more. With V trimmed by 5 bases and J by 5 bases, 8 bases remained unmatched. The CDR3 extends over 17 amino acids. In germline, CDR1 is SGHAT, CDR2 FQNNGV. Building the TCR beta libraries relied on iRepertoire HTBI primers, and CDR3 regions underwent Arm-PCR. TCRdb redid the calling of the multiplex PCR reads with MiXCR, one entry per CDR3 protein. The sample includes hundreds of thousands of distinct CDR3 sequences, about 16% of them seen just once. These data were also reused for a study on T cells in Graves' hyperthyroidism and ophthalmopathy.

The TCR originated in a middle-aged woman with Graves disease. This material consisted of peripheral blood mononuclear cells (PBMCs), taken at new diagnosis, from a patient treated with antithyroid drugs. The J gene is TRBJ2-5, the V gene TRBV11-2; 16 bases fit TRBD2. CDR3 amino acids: CASSKGTSGGARETQYF. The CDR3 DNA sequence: TGTGCCAGCAGCAAAGGGACTAGCGGGGGGGCCCGGGAGACCCAGTACTTC. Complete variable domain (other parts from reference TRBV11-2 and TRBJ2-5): EAGVAQSPRYKIIEKRQSVAFWCNPISGHATLYWYQQILGQGPKLLIQFQNNGVVDDSQLPKDRFSAERLKGVDSTLKIQPAKLEDSAVYLCASSKGTSGGARETQYFGPGTRLLVL.